The clone carrying this TCR beta chain has ten or more counts. Its antigen is undetermined. TCR beta CDR3 sequences were amplified from RNA transcripts. The primer set for the first-round RT-PCR of the TCR CDR3 was HTBI. TCRdb passed the multiplex PCR reads through MiXCR, listing each CDR3 protein once. Here the sample spans 300,000 to 400,000 distinct CDR3 sequences, over 20% being singletons. Isolation of PBMCs was performed on about 9.9 ml fresh peripheral blood. This specimen belongs to a study of T cells in Graves' hyperthyroidism and ophthalmopathy. General study results and limits: A model of 13 V-J pairs discriminated ophthalmopathy from stable hyperthyroidism. With a median lead of approximately 6 months before onset, the model predicted ophthalmopathy.

Trimming at V came to 4 bases and at J to 7 bases, leaving 10 bases not matched to a gene. The CDR3 contains 15 residues. Germline-derived CDR1 and CDR2 are MDHEN and SYDVKM. The receptor was derived from a woman aged 45 to 65 with Graves' hyperthyroidism. The chain carries TRBV28 and TRBJ2-7; 10 bases match TRBD1. Source material: blood. The CDR3 region is CASSSPGQGKGEQYF. For the CDR3, the DNA is TGTGCCAGCAGTTCACCGGGACAGGGGAAAGGGGAGCAGTACTTC. Filled out from reference TRBV28 and TRBJ2-7, the complete variable domain reads DVKVTQSSRYLVKRTGEKVFLECVQDMDHENMFWYRQDPGLGLRLIYFSYDVKMKEKGDIPEGYSVSREKKERFSLILESASTNQTSMYLCASSSPGQGKGEQYFGPGTRLTVT.